One sample yielded the 19 T cell receptor beta chains listed below, sequenced in a study of human T cells and chemical hapten exposure. Time point given: patch test 2, 6 weeks after DPC sensitization. Treatment noted: therapeutic diphenylcyclopropenone sensitization with weekly scalp DPC. Using its own MiXCR run on the RACE reads, TCRdb lists one record per CDR3 protein. The table records about 400,000 distinct CDR3 sequences, about 6.3% of them present only once. The starting material was whole blood, obtained in connection with sensitization to the hapten diphenylcyclopropenone (DPC). The receptors come from a woman under 30 with alopecia areata. Some clones in this sample may be carry-over from other donors' samples.

This clonotype occurred many times. Germline is not matched at one junction end, which may reflect a read error. The rearrangement uses TRBV18 and TRBJ1-5; D unclear. From germline, CDR1 is KGHSH and CDR2 LQKENI. The CDR3 sequence is 13 residues long. The CDR3 sequence: CASTPQVNQPQHF. The DNA of the CDR3 is TGTGCCAGCACACCCCAGGTGAATCAGCCCCAGCATTTT. Full variable domain (outside the CDR3, taken from reference TRBV18 and TRBJ1-5): NAGVMQNPRHLVRRRGQEARLRCSPMKGHSHVYWYRQLPEEGLKFMVYLQKENIIDESGMPKERFSAEFPKEGPSILRIQQVVRGDSAAYFCASTPQVNQPQHFGDGTRLSIL.

The rearrangement links TRBV5-6 to TRBJ1-2; D might be TRBD1 (5 bases). V was clipped by 4 bases and J by 0 bases, with 13 bases between them. In germline, CDR1 is SGHDT, CDR2 YYEEEE. The CDR3 length is 15 residues. The CDR3: CASSPNTRANYGYTF. CDR3 bases: TGTGCCAGCAGCCCTAATACCAGGGCTAACTATGGCTACACCTTC.

This clonotype was detected a few times. The chain recombines TRBV3-1 with TRBJ1-1; D is possibly TRBD1 (5 bases). This CDR3 has 14 amino acids. Germline V gives CDR1 LGHDT, CDR2 YNNKEL (reference sequence). Trimming stripped 4 bases from V and 5 bases from J, with 14 bases between. CDR3 sequence reads: CASSRIREGTEAFF. The DNA of the CDR3 is TGTGCCAGCAGCCGCATCAGGGAGGGGACTGAAGCTTTCTTT.

This clonotype was detected a few times. The V gene is TRBV12-3 or TRBV12-4, the J gene TRBJ1-5; D is ambiguous. The V and J ends lost 6 bases and 5 bases respectively, with 14 bases between them. The CDR3 extends over 14 amino acids. The DNA of the CDR3 is TGTGCCAGCAGACGAACCCAAGCGGATCAGCCCCAGCATTTT. This sequence encodes CASRRTQADQPQHF.

This clonotype was detected once. J is TRBJ1-3 and V is TRBV12-3 or TRBV12-4, with a possible D match to TRBD1 (5 bases). CDR3 length: 15 residues. V was shortened by 4 bases and J by 0 bases, with 10 bases between the two germline ends. The CDR3 loop reads CASSSRTSSGNTIYF. The CDR3 nucleotides are TGTGCCAGCAGTTCTCGGACAAGCTCTGGAAACACCATATATTTT.

The gene calls are TRBV18 and TRBJ1-1; no reliable D call. V was cut by 5 bases and J by 8 bases, with 12 bases left in between. The CDR3 has 12 amino acids. Germline V CDR1 and CDR2: KGHSH, LQKENI. CDR3 region: CASSTGRREAFF. CDR3 nucleotides: TGTGCCAGCTCAACTGGACGGCGCGAAGCTTTCTTT.

This clonotype showed up many times. The chain is built from TRBV5-6 and TRBJ2-1; 9 bases map to TRBD2. This CDR3 has 15 residues. With V trimmed by 3 bases and J by 9 bases, 10 bases remained unmatched. Looked up from germline, CDR1 is SGHDT and CDR2 is YYEEEE. The CDR3 spells CASSWTSATSREQFF. DNA for the CDR3: TGTGCCAGCAGCTGGACTAGCGCTACGTCTCGTGAGCAGTTCTTC.

This clonotype has just a few counts. The chain links TRBV7-2 to TRBJ2-7, with 8 nucleotides matching TRBD1. This CDR3 spans 15 amino acids. The junction had 10 bases not matched to a gene; V was cut back by 5 bases and J by 4 bases. Germline loops: CDR1 SGHTA, CDR2 FQGNSA. In DNA, the CDR3 is TGTGCCAGCAGCCAGTCGCCAGGGGGCGGGTACGAGCAGTACTTC. Translated, it gives CASSQSPGGGYEQYF.

The chain uses TRBV28 and TRBJ1-4; the match to TRBD1 covers 7 bases. The junction had 4 bases not matched to a gene; V was cut back by 7 bases and J by 5 bases. Germline V gives CDR1 MDHEN, CDR2 SYDVKM. The CDR3 loop spans 13 amino acids. Here the CDR3 reads CASKRGQNEKLFF. CDR3 in DNA: TGTGCCAGCAAAAGGGGACAGAATGAAAAACTGTTTTTT. The entire variable domain, with the rest obtained from reference TRBV28 and TRBJ1-4, is as follows: DVKVTQSSRYLVKRTGEKVFLECVQDMDHENMFWYRQDPGLGLRLIYFSYDVKMKEKGDIPEGYSVSREKKERFSLILESASTNQTSMYLCASKRGQNEKLFFGSGTQLSVL.

Details on this clonotype: A single base separates this from a much larger clone, so it may be a read error. The CDR3 is CVSSLISNGNQPQHF. The CDR3 coding sequence is TGTGTCAGCAGCTTGATCTCGAATGGCAATCAGCCCCAGCATTTT. V usage is TRBV5-6 and J usage is TRBJ1-5; D uncertain. The CDR3 sequence is 15 residues long. Germline CDR1 reads SGHDT; CDR2 reads YYEEEE.

In its sample, this clonotype was seen many times. The chain has TRBV6-5 and TRBJ2-1; D might be TRBD1 (5 bases). This CDR3 spans 16 amino acids. V dropped 5 bases and J dropped 5 bases, with 19 bases sitting between them. From germline, CDR1 is MNHEY and CDR2 SVGAGI. The CDR3 is CASSPLGRAPNNEQFF. CDR3 coding DNA: TGTGCCAGCAGTCCCCTGGGCAGGGCGCCTAACAATGAGCAGTTCTTC.

There are a few counts of this clonotype. CDR3 region: CASSPGHTNTEAFF. CDR3 in DNA: TGTGCCAGCAGTCCGGGACACACGAACACTGAAGCTTTCTTT. The genes are TRBV28 and TRBJ1-1, with D tentatively TRBD1 (6 bases). This CDR3 contains 14 residues. The ends were cut back, 5 bases at V and 1 base at J, with 11 bases in the middle. Germline V gene sequence: CDR1 MDHEN, CDR2 SYDVKM.

This clonotype was found a few times. The gene calls are TRBV6-6 and TRBJ2-5; D is possibly TRBD2 (7 bases). V lost 2 bases and J lost 2, with 15 bases in between. The CDR3 length is 16 residues. Germline assignment: CDR1 MNHNY and CDR2 SVGAGI (reference sequence). In DNA, the CDR3 is TGTGCCAGCAGTTACGGTGCCAGGGGAGGGCAAGAGACCCAGTACTTC. It codes for CASSYGARGGQETQYF.

There are many counts of this clonotype. The CDR3 DNA reads TGCAGTGCTAGGATACGGGGTAGCAATCAGCCCCAGCATTTT. Translating gives CSARIRGSNQPQHF. V gene TRBV20-1 combines with J gene TRBJ1-5; D remains unclear. The CDR3 has 14 amino acids. V was clipped by 3 bases and J by 0 bases, with 9 bases between them. The V gene's germline CDR1 is DFQATT and CDR2 SNEGSKA (reference sequence).

There are many counts of this clonotype. The CDR3 sequence is CASSEHPGQYNEQFF. The CDR3 coding sequence is TGTGCCAGCAGTGAGCATCCGGGACAATACAATGAGCAGTTCTTC. The chain carries TRBV25-1 and TRBJ2-1; a possible D gene is TRBD1 (6 bases). Per germline, CDR1 MGHDK and CDR2 SYGVNS. The CDR3 is made up of 15 amino acids. With 3 bases removed from V and 4 bases from J, the gap between germline ends came to 13 bases.

The chain combines TRBV6-5 with TRBJ2-5; D is unresolved. This CDR3 is 14 amino acids long. V was pared by 4 bases and J by 0 bases, with 9 bases between. Per the germline V gene, CDR1 is MNHEY and CDR2 is SVGAGI. CDR3 nucleotides: TGTGCCAGCAGTTTCGGGCAGAACCAAGAGACCCAGTACTTC. This encodes CASSFGQNQETQYF.

This clonotype was recorded at least ten times. This chain connects TRBV29-1 to TRBJ1-6; D is unresolved. CDR3 length: 13 residues. V shed 8 bases and J shed 0 bases, with 8 bases lying between them. Germline CDR1 SQVTM, CDR2 ANQGSEA. The CDR3 spells CSLTCSYNSPLHF. In DNA, the CDR3 is TGCAGCTTAACCTGCTCCTATAATTCACCCCTCCACTTT.

V and J are TRBV6-5 and TRBJ2-1, with no clear D. Germline V gene data show CDR1 as MNHEY and CDR2 as SVGAGI. The CDR3 length is 13 residues. Trimming removed 4 bases from V and 4 bases from J, with 8 bases in between. CDR3 DNA sequence: TGTGCCAGCAGTTTCTCGTGGTACAATGAGCAGTTCTTC. Translated: CASSFSWYNEQFF.

This clonotype was counted at least ten times. The V call is TRBV20-1, the J call TRBJ2-3, with 9 bases matching TRBD1. Germline CDR1 DFQATT, CDR2 SNEGSKA (reference sequence). The length of the CDR3 is 16 residues. Trimming removed 0 bases from V and 4 bases from J; junction bases left unmatched: 8. CDR3 DNA: TGCAGTGCTAGAGAATTGGGCGGGACAGGGCCAGATACGCAGTATTTT. This gives the protein CSARELGGTGPDTQYF.